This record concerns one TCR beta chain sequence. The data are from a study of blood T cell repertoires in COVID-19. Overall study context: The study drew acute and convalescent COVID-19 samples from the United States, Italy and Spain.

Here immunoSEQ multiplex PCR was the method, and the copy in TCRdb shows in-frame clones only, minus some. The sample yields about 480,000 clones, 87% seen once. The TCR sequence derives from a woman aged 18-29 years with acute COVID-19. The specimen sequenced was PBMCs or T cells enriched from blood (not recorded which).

The CDR3, as DNA: TGTGCCAGCTCACCAAGCGGACAGAGTGCCTACGAGCAGTACTTC. This gives the protein CASSPSGQSAYEQYF. This chain links TRBV18 with TRBJ2-7; possibly TRBD1 for D (6 bases). In germline, CDR1 is KGHSH, CDR2 LQKENI. Trimming stripped 2 bases from V and 2 bases from J, with 13 bases between. The CDR3 extends over 15 amino acids.